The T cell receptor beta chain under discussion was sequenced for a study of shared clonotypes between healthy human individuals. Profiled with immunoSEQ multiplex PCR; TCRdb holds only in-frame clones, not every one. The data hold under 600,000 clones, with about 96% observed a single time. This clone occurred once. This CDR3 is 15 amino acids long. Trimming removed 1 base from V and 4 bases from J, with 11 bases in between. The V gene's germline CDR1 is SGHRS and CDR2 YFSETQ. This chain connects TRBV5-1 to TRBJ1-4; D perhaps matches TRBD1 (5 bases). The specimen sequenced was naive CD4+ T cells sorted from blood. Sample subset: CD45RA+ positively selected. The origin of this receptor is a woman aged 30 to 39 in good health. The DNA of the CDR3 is TGCGCCAGCAGCTTGTACAGGTCCCTTAATGAAAAACTGTTTTTT. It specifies CASSLYRSLNEKLFF. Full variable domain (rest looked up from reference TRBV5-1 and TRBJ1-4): KAGVTQTPRYLIKTRGQQVTLSCSPISGHRSVSWYQQTPGQGLQFLFEYFSETQRNKGNFPGRFSGRQFSNSRSEMNVSTLELGDSALYLCASSLYRSLNEKLFFGSGTQLSVL.